This T cell receptor beta chain was recorded in a study of response to subunit inactivated influenza vaccine. The CDR3 sequence is 14 residues long. CDR1 is DFQATT and CDR2 is SNEGSKA in the germline V gene (reference sequence). V was shortened by 5 bases and J by 4 bases, with 17 bases between the two germline ends. TCRdb called the RT-PCR reads again in MiXCR, with one record for every CDR3 protein. The sample consists of about 540,000 distinct CDR3 sequences, approximately 22% of them appearing once. The data were also submitted as part of a second study, on T cells expressing NK-cell markers. That report notes: The authors generated TCR beta cDNA through 5'RACE template switching with UMIs. The study sequenced eight donors, seven HCMV-seropositive and one seronegative. Several of the experiments relied on an anti-gamma-delta TCR antibody so that only alpha-beta TCR T cells were sorted. In more than 5 donors, dominant CD3+CD56+NKG2C+ clonotypes ranked among the top 10 CD8+ clonotypes. Specificity for HCMV among expanded NKG2C+ T cell clones was not established.

Sequencing was performed on CD4+ T cells sorted from PBMCs, taken about 11 days after vaccination. This TCR was recovered from a man aged 50-60 years who received an inactivated influenza vaccine. V is TRBV20-1 and J is TRBJ1-2, with D uncertain. CDR3 bases: TGCAGTGCTGTAATGGTAGGGTCGCCCTATGGCTACACCTTC. Translation gives CSAVMVGSPYGYTF.